These 30 T cell receptor beta chains were sequenced from one sample in a study of blood T cell repertoires in COVID-19. Clones were read by immunoSEQ multiplex PCR, and TCRdb kept only the in-frame ones, dropping some. The table shows 80,000 to 90,000 clones, with roughly four fifths occurring only once. The sequencing input was peripheral blood. The source of these receptors is a woman older than 75 with acute or convalescent COVID-19.

This clone was counted a single time. The chain employs TRBV2 and TRBJ1-5; 10 bases line up with TRBD1. Germline V gene data show CDR1 as SNHLY and CDR2 as FYNNEI. This CDR3 is built from 13 residues. V shed 10 bases and J 12 bases; nucleotides not matched to a gene: 12. CDR3 amino acids: CATSGQGGLGQHF. CDR3 coding DNA: TGTGCCACCTCTGGACAGGGGGGATTGGGCCAGCATTTT.

The gene calls are TRBV25-1 and TRBJ2-1; tentative D call: TRBD2 (7 bases). Trimming removed 11 bases from V and 9 bases from J, with 23 bases in between. The CDR3 length is 14 residues. CDR1 and CDR2 (germline): MGHDK, SYGVNS. CDR3 loop: CAATGWGGRSEQFF. In DNA form, the CDR3 reads TGTGCCGCCACCGGGTGGGGGGGCCGTAGTGAGCAGTTCTTC.

CDR3 DNA sequence: TGTGCCAGCAGCCGGGTCAACAGGGCTGGGGCCAACGTCCTGACTTTC. It specifies CASSRVNRAGANVLTF. The chain combines TRBV5-6 with TRBJ2-6; tentative D call: TRBD1 (6 bases). Looked up from germline, CDR1 is SGHDT and CDR2 is YYEEEE. The V and J ends lost 4 bases and 2 bases respectively, with 13 bases between them. This CDR3 comprises 16 residues.

The J gene is TRBJ2-7, the V gene TRBV28; 9 bases map to TRBD2. Trimming at V came to 6 bases and at J to 2 bases, leaving 11 bases not matched to a gene. This CDR3 comprises 16 residues. CDR1 and CDR2 (germline): MDHEN, SYDVKM. CDR3 DNA: TGTGCCAGCAGGGGGGGCATGGCTAGCGGGGCCTACGAGCAGTACTTC. This translates into CASRGGMASGAYEQYF. Using reference TRBV28 and TRBJ2-7 for the parts outside the CDR3, the full variable domain is DVKVTQSSRYLVKRTGEKVFLECVQDMDHENMFWYRQDPGLGLRLIYFSYDVKMKEKGDIPEGYSVSREKKERFSLILESASTNQTSMYLCASRGGMASGAYEQYFGPGTRLTVT.

This clone counts as medium-sized. The chain links TRBV15 to TRBJ1-1; tentatively, D is TRBD1 (6 bases). Trimming took 3 bases from V and 11 from J, leaving 13 bases between them. CDR1 and CDR2 (germline): LNHNV, YYDKDF (reference sequence). The CDR3 is made up of 12 amino acids. This CDR3 reads CATSRGAFRAFF. The CDR3 DNA reads TGTGCCACCAGCAGGGGGGCCTTTCGTGCTTTCTTT.

The chain joins TRBV4-1 to TRBJ1-2; TRBD1 might be the D (6 bases). From germline, CDR1 is MGHRA and CDR2 YSYEKL. V gave up 3 bases and J gave up 0 bases, with 11 bases separating them. The CDR3 loop spans 15 amino acids. The CDR3 reads CASSHPGTSNYGYTF. The CDR3, as DNA: TGCGCCAGCAGCCACCCCGGGACATCTAACTATGGCTACACCTTC.

The V call is TRBV24-1, the J call TRBJ1-2; D is possibly TRBD1 (5 bases). The CDR3 runs to 14 residues. Germline lookup yields CDR1 KGHDR and CDR2 SFDVKD. Between the trimmed V and J ends, which lost 4 bases and 5 bases, there was a span of 13 bases. CDR3 sequence (DNA): TGTGCCACCAGTGAAGGGGCGGCAGGGTATGGCTACACCTTC. It yields the protein CATSEGAAGYGYTF.

This clone has only a few counts. The chain is built from TRBV5-1 and TRBJ1-2; D possibly corresponds to TRBD1 (6 bases). The length of the CDR3 is 14 residues. Trimming left V 4 bases short and J 8 bases short, with 18 bases between. Germline V gene lookup returns CDR1 SGHRS and CDR2 YFSETQ. CDR3 residues: CASSLTQGSGGYTF. The CDR3 DNA reads TGCGCCAGCAGCCTTACACAGGGTTCTGGGGGCTACACCTTC.

CDR3 loop: CASSIQLGMNTEAFF. CDR3 sequence (DNA): TGTGCCAGTAGTATCCAGCTGGGCATGAACACTGAAGCTTTCTTT. The V and J genes are TRBV19 and TRBJ1-1; unclear D gene. Between the trimmed V and J ends, which lost 3 bases and 0 bases, there was a span of 11 bases. This CDR3 has 15 amino acids. Germline CDR1 reads LNHDA; CDR2 reads SQIVND (reference sequence).

The V call is TRBV3-1 (or the pseudogene TRBV3-2), the J call TRBJ2-1; 9 positions match TRBD2. The J segment lost 9 bases and the V segment lost 3 bases, leaving 6 bases of the junction unmatched. This CDR3 is built from 14 residues. Germline V gives CDR1 LGHDT, CDR2 YNNKEL (reference sequence). Here the CDR3 DNA reads TGTGCCAGCAGCCAGCTAGCGGGAAGGGGTGAGCAGTTCTTC. Translating it yields CASSQLAGRGEQFF.

The V call is TRBV6-5, the J call TRBJ1-1; maybe TRBD1 (6 bases). Germline V gene lookup returns CDR1 MNHEY and CDR2 SVGAGI. The CDR3 runs to 13 residues. V lost 6 bases to trimming and J lost 5 bases, with 13 bases between them. CDR3 amino acids: CASRQGRVTEAFF. The CDR3 DNA sequence: TGTGCCAGCAGACAGGGTCGGGTTACTGAAGCTTTCTTT.

The chain uses TRBV6-5 and TRBJ2-7; no reliable D call. The CDR3 consists of 14 residues. Trimming shortened V by 6 bases and J by 3 bases, and 15 bases separated the two germline ends. CDR1 and CDR2 (germline): MNHEY, SVGAGI. The CDR3 bases are TGTGCCAGCAGGGTCCAGACCGGAGTCTACGAGCAGTACTTC. This sequence encodes CASRVQTGVYEQYF.

The chain combines TRBV28 with TRBJ1-1; possible D gene TRBD1, 6 bases. Trimming took 4 bases from V and 5 from J, leaving 17 bases between them. The CDR3 is made up of 15 amino acids. Germline CDR1 MDHEN, CDR2 SYDVKM. CDR3 in DNA: TGTGCCAGCAGTTCCCCCGCGGGGGGCTTAACTGAAGCTTTCTTT. Translated, it gives CASSSPAGGLTEAFF. Together with reference TRBV28 and TRBJ1-1, the CDR3 gives the full variable domain: DVKVTQSSRYLVKRTGEKVFLECVQDMDHENMFWYRQDPGLGLRLIYFSYDVKMKEKGDIPEGYSVSREKKERFSLILESASTNQTSMYLCASSSPAGGLTEAFFGQGTRLTVV.

The gene calls are TRBV10-2 and TRBJ1-6; D is unclear. The V end lost 3 bases, the J end lost 5 bases, and 8 bases lay between the germline ends. This CDR3 has 14 amino acids. Germline V gives CDR1 WSHSY, CDR2 SAAADI. CDR3 amino acids: CASSETSHNSPLHF. The CDR3 nucleotides are TGCGCCAGCAGTGAAACTTCCCATAATTCACCCCTCCACTTT.

This chain joins TRBV20-1 and TRBJ2-3; 7 bases match TRBD2. The CDR3 covers 16 residues. V gave up 3 bases and J gave up 2 bases; unmatched junction bases: 11. Looked up from germline, CDR1 is DFQATT and CDR2 is SNEGSKA (reference sequence). DNA for the CDR3: TGCAGTGCTAGTCAAACAGCGGGGCCCCCCACAGATACGCAGTATTTT. It yields the protein CSASQTAGPPTDTQYF.

The rearrangement links TRBV5-1 to TRBJ1-6, with TRBD1 matching over 10 bases. The V gene end was trimmed by 0 bases and the J gene end by 0 bases; junction bases not matched to a gene: 6. This CDR3 is 19 amino acids long. CDR1 is SGHRS, CDR2 YFSETQ, per germline. The CDR3 loop is CASSLGWTGGFSYNSPLHF. CDR3 in DNA: TGCGCCAGCAGCTTGGGGTGGACAGGGGGTTTCTCCTATAATTCACCCCTCCACTTT.

The sample holds a few counts of this clone. V and J are TRBV5-1 and TRBJ2-2, with 7 positions matching TRBD2. The V gene's germline CDR1 is SGHRS and CDR2 YFSETQ. The CDR3 is made up of 16 amino acids. V lost 0 bases, J lost 7 bases, and 9 bases stayed unmatched. As DNA, the CDR3 is TGCGCCAGCAGCTTGGAGACTAGCATCGGGAGCGGGGAGCTGTTTTTT. Protein product: CASSLETSIGSGELFF. The complete variable domain, with remaining parts taken from reference TRBV5-1 and TRBJ2-2, reads KAGVTQTPRYLIKTRGQQVTLSCSPISGHRSVSWYQQTPGQGLQFLFEYFSETQRNKGNFPGRFSGRQFSNSRSEMNVSTLELGDSALYLCASSLETSIGSGELFFGEGSRLTVL.

V gene TRBV10-3 combines with J gene TRBJ2-7; possible D gene TRBD1, 5 bases. Germline V gene data show CDR1 as ENHRY and CDR2 as SYGVKD. This CDR3 comprises 14 residues. The germline V and J ends were trimmed by 5 bases and 4 bases, with 15 bases remaining between them. The chain's CDR3 is CAISLNRGEYEQYF. CDR3 in DNA: TGTGCCATCAGTCTTAATAGGGGCGAGTACGAGCAGTACTTC.

DNA of the CDR3: TGTGCCATCAGTGAGAATAATGAGCCCCTCTATGGCTACACCTTC. Amino acid sequence: CAISENNEPLYGYTF. The genes are TRBV10-3 and TRBJ1-2; the D is unclear. Trimming removed 2 bases from V and 4 bases from J, with 14 bases in between. In germline, CDR1 is ENHRY, CDR2 SYGVKD. This CDR3 has 15 amino acids.

The rearrangement uses TRBV19 and TRBJ2-3, with 9 bases matching TRBD2. Looked up from germline, CDR1 is LNHDA and CDR2 is SQIVND (reference sequence). With V trimmed by 4 bases and J by 4 bases, 9 bases remained unmatched. The CDR3 is made up of 16 amino acids. The DNA of the CDR3 is TGTGCCAGTAGTAACAGCGGGGGGTCCTCCTCAGATACGCAGTATTTT. Translation: CASSNSGGSSSDTQYF.

The chain recombines TRBV15 with TRBJ2-7; 7 nucleotides align to TRBD1. V lost 3 bases and J lost 3; bases outside the gene matches: 14. Germline loops: CDR1 LNHNV, CDR2 YYDKDF (reference sequence). The CDR3 length is 17 residues. Here the CDR3 DNA reads TGTGCCACCAGCAGGCGATCGGACCGGGACAGAGACTACGAGCAGTACTTC. This encodes CATSRRSDRDRDYEQYF.

This rearrangement joins TRBV10-3 to TRBJ2-1; 7 nucleotides align to TRBD1. The CDR3 totals 14 residues. CDR1 is ENHRY and CDR2 is SYGVKD in the germline V gene. J gave up 5 bases and V 3 bases, and 4 bases lay outside the gene matches. DNA for the CDR3: TGTGCCATCAGTGATTCAGGACAGGACAATGAGCAGTTCTTC. Protein: CAISDSGQDNEQFF.

This clone was recorded only once. This chain joins TRBV5-6 and TRBJ1-2; D gene ambiguous. The V end was cut by 4 bases, the J end by 4 bases, with 20 bases between. CDR1 and CDR2 from the germline V gene are SGHDT and YYEEEE. The CDR3 runs to 16 residues. CDR3 sequence reads: CASSPSAGQALYGYTF. CDR3 nucleotide sequence: TGTGCCAGCAGCCCCTCTGCTGGGCAGGCGCTCTATGGCTACACCTTC.

In regard to this clone: In the same sample, other DNA sequences code for this CDR3. The chain has TRBV19 and TRBJ1-1; the D is unclear. In germline, CDR1 is LNHDA, CDR2 SQIVND (reference sequence). The V gene lost 2 bases and the J gene lost 1 base, with 8 bases spanning the gap. This CDR3 has 14 amino acids. CDR3 sequence: CASSIQTANTEAFF. Written as DNA, the CDR3 is TGTGCCAGTAGTATACAAACAGCGAACACTGAAGCTTTCTTT.

This chain joins TRBV5-1 and TRBJ1-5; 7 bases map to TRBD1. V lost 4 bases and J lost 7; bases outside the gene matches: 11. Germline lookup yields CDR1 SGHRS and CDR2 YFSETQ. The CDR3 runs to 15 residues. The chain's CDR3 is CASSPLPGQSQPQHF. As DNA, the CDR3 is TGCGCCAGCAGCCCTCTCCCGGGACAGTCCCAGCCCCAGCATTTT.

The genes are TRBV6-5 and TRBJ1-3; D gene ambiguous. Germline CDR1 reads MNHEY; CDR2 reads SVGAGI. The length of the CDR3 is 12 residues. V lost 5 bases, J lost 4 bases, and 6 bases lay in between. The CDR3 reads CASSTPGNTIYF. CDR3 sequence (DNA): TGTGCCAGCAGTACTCCCGGAAACACCATATATTTT.

This chain connects TRBV6-2 or TRBV6-3 to TRBJ2-3; 8 positions match TRBD2. The CDR3 runs 20 residues. CDR1 is MNHEY and CDR2 is SVGEGT in the germline V gene. The J segment lost 1 base and the V segment lost 0 bases, leaving 15 bases of the junction unmatched. As DNA, the CDR3 is TGTGCCAGCAGTTACTCGAGTCTTAGCGGGACTCTGATCGGCACAGATACGCAGTATTTT. Amino acid sequence: CASSYSSLSGTLIGTDTQYF.

The rearrangement links TRBV6-6 to TRBJ1-5; 8 bases match TRBD1. Per the germline V gene, CDR1 is MNHNY and CDR2 is SVGAGI (reference sequence). The CDR3 runs 14 residues. J gave up 6 bases and V 5 bases, and 6 bases lay outside the gene matches. The CDR3 coding sequence is TGTGCCAGCAGTCCCCAGGGGGCCGGTCAGCCCCAGCATTTT. It codes for CASSPQGAGQPQHF.

The gene calls are TRBV15 and TRBJ1-1, with a tentative D call TRBD1 (6 bases). Trimming took off 3 bases at V and 4 bases at J, with 15 bases between the two ends. CDR3 length: 15 residues. Per the germline V gene, CDR1 is LNHNV and CDR2 is YYDKDF (reference sequence). The CDR3 nucleotides read TGTGCCACCAGCAGGGACGGAAGAGGGGGCACTGAAGCTTTCTTT. Translation gives CATSRDGRGGTEAFF.

CDR3 DNA: TGTGCCAGCAGCGCCGGTCAGGGGGAACAGCCCCAGCATTTT. Its protein is CASSAGQGEQPQHF. The genes are TRBV28 and TRBJ1-5; TRBD1 aligns across 7 bases. The V segment lost 6 bases and the J segment 7 bases; nucleotides outside the gene matches: 9. Germline values: CDR1 MDHEN, CDR2 SYDVKM. The CDR3 extends over 14 amino acids.